Reported below is one T cell receptor beta chain. This entry comes from a study of blood T cell repertoires in COVID-19. Turning to the study itself: PBMCs, B-cell-depleted T cells, or T cells were the source of the cDNA or gDNA that made up the material.

The V gene's germline CDR1 is SGHVS and CDR2 FQNEAQ. The CDR3 consists of 14 residues. V was clipped by 1 base and J by 2 bases, with 8 bases between them. Original data processing: Amplification with reference gene primers provided the estimates of nucleated cell counts. The repertoire was sequenced with immunoSEQ multiplex PCR; TCRdb's copy has only in-frame clones and lacks some. V and J calls and clone size are those listed in that table; D and trimming were worked out from the DNA. The sample gives fewer than 350,000 clones, approximately 91% of which show up once; approximately 2.4% is in the top ten. In terms of age and location, participants ranged from about 18 to 100 years and lived in fewer than 30 US areas. Cohort allocation depended upon clinical history that participants reported.

The specimen sequenced was PBMCs or T cells enriched from blood (not recorded which). V and J are TRBV7-8 and TRBJ1-2, with D perhaps TRBD1 (5 bases). The clonotype originates from a woman aged 40-49 years with acute COVID-19. CDR3 sequence (DNA): TGTGCCAGCAGCTTAGGTCGACAGAACTATGGCTACACCTTC. Translating gives CASSLGRQNYGYTF.